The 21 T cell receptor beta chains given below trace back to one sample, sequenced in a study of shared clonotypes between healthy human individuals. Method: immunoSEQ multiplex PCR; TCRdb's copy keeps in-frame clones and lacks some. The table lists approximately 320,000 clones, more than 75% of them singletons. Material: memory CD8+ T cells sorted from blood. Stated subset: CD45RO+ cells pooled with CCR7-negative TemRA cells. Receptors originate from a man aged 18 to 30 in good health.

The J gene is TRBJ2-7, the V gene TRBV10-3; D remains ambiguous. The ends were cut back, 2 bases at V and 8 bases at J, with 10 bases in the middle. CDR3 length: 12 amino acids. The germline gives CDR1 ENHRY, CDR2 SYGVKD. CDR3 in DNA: TGTGCCATCAGTGAGCCCAGGTCAAAGCAGTACTTC. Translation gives CAISEPRSKQYF.

CDR3 DNA: TGCGCCAGCAGCCAAGAGCAGATCTCCTACGAGCAGTACTTC. This codes for CASSQEQISYEQYF. The chain combines TRBV4-3 with TRBJ2-7; D is undetermined. The V end lost 0 bases, the J end lost 0 bases, and 6 bases lay between the germline ends. The length of the CDR3 is 14 residues. Germline loops: CDR1 LGHNA, CDR2 YSLEER.

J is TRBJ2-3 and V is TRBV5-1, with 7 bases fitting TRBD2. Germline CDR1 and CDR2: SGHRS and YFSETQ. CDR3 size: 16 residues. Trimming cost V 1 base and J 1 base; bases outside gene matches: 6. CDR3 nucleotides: TGCGCCAGCAGCTTGATGCCTAGCGGCGGCACAGATACGCAGTATTTT. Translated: CASSLMPSGGTDTQYF.

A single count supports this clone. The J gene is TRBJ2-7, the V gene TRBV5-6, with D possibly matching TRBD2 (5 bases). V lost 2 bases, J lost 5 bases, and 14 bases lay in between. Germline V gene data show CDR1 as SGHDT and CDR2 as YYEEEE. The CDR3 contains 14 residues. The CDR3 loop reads CASSLLASWNEQYF. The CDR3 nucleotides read TGTGCCAGCAGCTTATTAGCGAGTTGGAACGAGCAGTACTTC. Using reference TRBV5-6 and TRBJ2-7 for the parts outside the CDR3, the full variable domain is DAGVTQSPTHLIKTRGQQVTLRCSPKSGHDTVSWYQQALGQGPQFIFQYYEEEERQRGNFPDRFSGHQFPNYSSELNVNALLLGDSALYLCASSLLASWNEQYFGPGTRLTVT.

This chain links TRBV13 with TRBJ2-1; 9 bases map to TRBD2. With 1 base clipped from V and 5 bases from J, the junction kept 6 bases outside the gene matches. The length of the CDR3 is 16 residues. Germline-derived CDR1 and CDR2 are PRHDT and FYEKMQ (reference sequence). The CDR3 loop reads CASSLEAGGINNEQFF. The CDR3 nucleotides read TGTGCCAGCAGCTTAGAAGCGGGGGGCATAAACAATGAGCAGTTCTTC.

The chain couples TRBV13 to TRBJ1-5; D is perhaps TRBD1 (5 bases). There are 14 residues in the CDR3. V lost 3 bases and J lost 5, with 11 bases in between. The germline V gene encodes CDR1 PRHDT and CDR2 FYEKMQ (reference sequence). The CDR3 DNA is TGTGCCAGCAGCTTCTGGGGCCTGGATCAGCCCCAGCATTTT. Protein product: CASSFWGLDQPQHF. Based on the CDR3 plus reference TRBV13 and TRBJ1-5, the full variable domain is AAGVIQSPRHLIKEKRETATLKCYPIPRHDTVYWYQQGPGQDPQFLISFYEKMQSDKGSIPDRFSAQQFSDYHSELNMSSLELGDSALYFCASSFWGLDQPQHFGDGTRLSIL.

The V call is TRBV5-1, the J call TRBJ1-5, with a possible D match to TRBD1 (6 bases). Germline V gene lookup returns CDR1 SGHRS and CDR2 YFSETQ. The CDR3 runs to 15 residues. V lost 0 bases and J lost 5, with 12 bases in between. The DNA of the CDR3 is TGCGCCAGCAGCTTGGAGGGGGAGAGGTATCAGCCCCAGCATTTT. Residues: CASSLEGERYQPQHF. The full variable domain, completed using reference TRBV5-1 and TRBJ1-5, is KAGVTQTPRYLIKTRGQQVTLSCSPISGHRSVSWYQQTPGQGLQFLFEYFSETQRNKGNFPGRFSGRQFSNSRSEMNVSTLELGDSALYLCASSLEGERYQPQHFGDGTRLSIL.

Written as DNA, the CDR3 is TGTGCCAGCAGCCAAGTCGAGGTGGTTCCCGGGACTGAAGCTTTCTTT. Translation gives CASSQVEVVPGTEAFF. J is TRBJ1-1 and V is TRBV14; D is ambiguous. The CDR3 is 16 residues long. The germline V gene has CDR1 SGHDN and CDR2 FVKESK. Deletions cut 1 base from V and 5 bases from J, with 17 bases between.

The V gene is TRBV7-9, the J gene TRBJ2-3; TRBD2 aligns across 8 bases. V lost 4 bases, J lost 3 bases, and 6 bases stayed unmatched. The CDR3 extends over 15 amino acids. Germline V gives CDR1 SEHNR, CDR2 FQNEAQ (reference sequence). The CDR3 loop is CASSSSAGETDTQYF. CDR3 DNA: TGTGCCAGCAGCTCTTCAGCGGGAGAGACAGATACGCAGTATTTT.

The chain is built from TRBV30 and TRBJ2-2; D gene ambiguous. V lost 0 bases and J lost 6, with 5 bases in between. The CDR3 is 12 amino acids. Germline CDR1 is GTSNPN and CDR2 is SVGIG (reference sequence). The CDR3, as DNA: TGTGCCTGGAGTGTACTGTCCGGGGAGCTGTTTTTT. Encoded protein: CAWSVLSGELFF.

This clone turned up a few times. The DNA for the CDR3 is TGTGCCAGCAGCCCCGGTGGACAGGTACGGTACGAGCAGTACTTC. Its translation is CASSPGGQVRYEQYF. V gene TRBV5-6 combines with J gene TRBJ2-7, with 7 positions matching TRBD1. The germline gives CDR1 SGHDT, CDR2 YYEEEE. This CDR3 has 15 amino acids. The V gene end was trimmed by 4 bases and the J gene end by 4 bases; junction bases not matched to a gene: 11. Using reference TRBV5-6 and TRBJ2-7 for the parts outside the CDR3, the full variable domain is DAGVTQSPTHLIKTRGQQVTLRCSPKSGHDTVSWYQQALGQGPQFIFQYYEEEERQRGNFPDRFSGHQFPNYSSELNVNALLLGDSALYLCASSPGGQVRYEQYFGPGTRLTVT.

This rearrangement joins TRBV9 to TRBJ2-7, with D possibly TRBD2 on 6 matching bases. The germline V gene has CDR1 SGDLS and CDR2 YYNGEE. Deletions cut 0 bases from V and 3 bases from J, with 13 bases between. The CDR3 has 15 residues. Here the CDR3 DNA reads TGTGCCAGCAGCGTAGGGGCTAGCGATAGCTACGAGCAGTACTTC. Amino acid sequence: CASSVGASDSYEQYF.

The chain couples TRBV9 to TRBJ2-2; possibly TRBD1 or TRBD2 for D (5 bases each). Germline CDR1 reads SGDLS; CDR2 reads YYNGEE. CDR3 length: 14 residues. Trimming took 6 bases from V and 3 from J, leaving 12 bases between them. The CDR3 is CASTEGPDTGELFF. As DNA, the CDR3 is TGTGCCAGCACAGAGGGACCGGACACCGGGGAGCTGTTTTTT.

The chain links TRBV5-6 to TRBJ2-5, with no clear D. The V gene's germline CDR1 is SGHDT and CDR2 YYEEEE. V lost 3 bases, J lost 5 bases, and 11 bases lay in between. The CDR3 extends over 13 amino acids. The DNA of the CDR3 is TGTGCCAGCAGCTCCGATCTAGGCGAGACCCAGTACTTC. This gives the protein CASSSDLGETQYF.

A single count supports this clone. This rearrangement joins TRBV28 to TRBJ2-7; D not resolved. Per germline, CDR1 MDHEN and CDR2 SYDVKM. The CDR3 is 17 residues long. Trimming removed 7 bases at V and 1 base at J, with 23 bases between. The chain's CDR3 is CASMAFSAFLGSYEQYF. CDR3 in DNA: TGTGCCAGCATGGCATTTTCTGCCTTTTTGGGATCCTACGAGCAGTACTTC.

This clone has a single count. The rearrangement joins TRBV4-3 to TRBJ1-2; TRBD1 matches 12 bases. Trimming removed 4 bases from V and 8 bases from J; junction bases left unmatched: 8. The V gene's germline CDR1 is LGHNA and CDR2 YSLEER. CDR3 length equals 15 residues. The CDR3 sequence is CASSLEGQGASGYTF. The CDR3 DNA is TGCGCCAGCAGCCTAGAGGGACAGGGGGCGTCGGGCTACACCTTC.

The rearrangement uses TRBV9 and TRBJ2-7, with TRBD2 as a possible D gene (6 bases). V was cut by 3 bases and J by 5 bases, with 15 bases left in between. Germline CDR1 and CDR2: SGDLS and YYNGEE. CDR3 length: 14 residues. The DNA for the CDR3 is TGTGCCAGCAGCGCCGCACTAGCTCCGCACGAGCAGTACTTC. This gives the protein CASSAALAPHEQYF.

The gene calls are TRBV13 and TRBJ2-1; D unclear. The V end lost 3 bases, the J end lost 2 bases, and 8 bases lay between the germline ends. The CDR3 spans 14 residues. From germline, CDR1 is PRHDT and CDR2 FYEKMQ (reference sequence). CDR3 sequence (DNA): TGTGCCAGCAGCTTGGGGAATACCTACAATGAGCAGTTCTTC. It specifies CASSLGNTYNEQFF.

Here the CDR3 reads CASSLASGRSETQYF. The CDR3 DNA reads as TGTGCCAGCAGCTTAGCCAGCGGGAGGTCGGAGACCCAGTACTTC. This sequence joins TRBV7-6 and TRBJ2-5; TRBD2 aligns across 9 bases. Unmatched junction bases numbered 4, after V lost 0 bases and J lost 5 bases. This CDR3 contains 15 residues. CDR1 is SGHVS and CDR2 is FNYEAQ in the germline V gene.

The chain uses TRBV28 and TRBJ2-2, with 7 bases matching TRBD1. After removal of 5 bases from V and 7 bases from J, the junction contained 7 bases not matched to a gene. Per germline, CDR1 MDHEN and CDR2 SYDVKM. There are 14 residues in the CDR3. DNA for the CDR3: TGTGCCAGCAGTCAAACAGGGGAAGACGGGGAGCTGTTTTTT. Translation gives CASSQTGEDGELFF.

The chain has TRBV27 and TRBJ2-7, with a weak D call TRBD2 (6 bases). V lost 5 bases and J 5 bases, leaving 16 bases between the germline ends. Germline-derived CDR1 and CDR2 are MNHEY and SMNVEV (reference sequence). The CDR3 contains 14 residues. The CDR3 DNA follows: TGTGCCAGCAGTCCTACCCCAGGAGGGAACGAGCAGTACTTC. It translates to CASSPTPGGNEQYF.